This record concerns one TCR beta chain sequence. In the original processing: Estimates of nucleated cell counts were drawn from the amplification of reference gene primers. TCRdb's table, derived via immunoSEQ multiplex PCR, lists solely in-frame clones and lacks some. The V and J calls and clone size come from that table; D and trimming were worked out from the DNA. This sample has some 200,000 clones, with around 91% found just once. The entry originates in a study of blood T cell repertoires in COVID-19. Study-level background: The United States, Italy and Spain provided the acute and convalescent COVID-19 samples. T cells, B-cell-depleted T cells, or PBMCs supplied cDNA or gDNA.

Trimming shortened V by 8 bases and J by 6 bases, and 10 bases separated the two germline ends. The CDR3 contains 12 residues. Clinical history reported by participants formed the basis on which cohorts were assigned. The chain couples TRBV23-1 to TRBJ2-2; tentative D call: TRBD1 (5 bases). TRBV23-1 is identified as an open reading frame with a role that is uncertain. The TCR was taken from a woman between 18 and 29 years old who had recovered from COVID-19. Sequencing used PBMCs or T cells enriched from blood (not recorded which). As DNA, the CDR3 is TGCGCCAGCCTGGGGCCGGCCGGGGAGCTGTTTTTT. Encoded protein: CASLGPAGELFF.